Detailed here is one T cell receptor beta chain. Its specificity is not known. The source of the sample is a study of blood T cells in healthy people across ages. Findings and limits, study-wide: Underestimates were what the diversity estimates from one million T cells were considered to be.

Sample-barcoded 5' priming and a J-beta primer mix drove a second PCR of 7 to 11 cycles. TCRdb called the 5' RACE reads again in MiXCR, with one record for every CDR3 protein. This sample has 700,000 to 850,000 distinct CDR3 sequences, with approximately 35% found just once. Germline CDR1 and CDR2: SGHAT and FQNNGV. V shed 5 bases and J shed 3 bases, with 13 bases lying between them. The CDR3 is made up of 14 amino acids. What was sequenced was blood. The chain carries TRBV11-2 and TRBJ1-1; D call uncertain. The receptor comes from a man in his late teens or twenties in good health. The CDR3 loop is CASSVGYTDTEAFF. The CDR3 DNA reads TGTGCCAGCAGCGTAGGGTACACAGACACTGAAGCTTTCTTT. Together with reference TRBV11-2 and TRBJ1-1, the CDR3 gives the full variable domain: EAGVAQSPRYKIIEKRQSVAFWCNPISGHATLYWYQQILGQGPKLLIQFQNNGVVDDSQLPKDRFSAERLKGVDSTLKIQPAKLEDSAVYLCASSVGYTDTEAFFGQGTRLTVV.